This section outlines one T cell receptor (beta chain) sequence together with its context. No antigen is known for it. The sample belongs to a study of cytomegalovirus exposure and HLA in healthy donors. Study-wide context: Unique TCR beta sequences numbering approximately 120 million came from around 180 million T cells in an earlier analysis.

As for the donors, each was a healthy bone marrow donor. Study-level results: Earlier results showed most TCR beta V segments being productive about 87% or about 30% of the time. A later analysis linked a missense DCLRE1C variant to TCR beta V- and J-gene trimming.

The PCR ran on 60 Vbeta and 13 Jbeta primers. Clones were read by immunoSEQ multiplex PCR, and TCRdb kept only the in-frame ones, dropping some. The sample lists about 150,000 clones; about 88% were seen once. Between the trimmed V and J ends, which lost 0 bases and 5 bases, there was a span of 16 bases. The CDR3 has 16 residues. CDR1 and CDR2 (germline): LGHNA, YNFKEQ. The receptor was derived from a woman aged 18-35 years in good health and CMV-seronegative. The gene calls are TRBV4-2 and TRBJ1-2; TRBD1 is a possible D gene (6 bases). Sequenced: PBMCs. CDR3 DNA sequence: TGTGCCAGCAGCCAAGATTCGGGGGGCGATTATTATGGCTACACCTTC. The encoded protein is CASSQDSGGDYYGYTF.